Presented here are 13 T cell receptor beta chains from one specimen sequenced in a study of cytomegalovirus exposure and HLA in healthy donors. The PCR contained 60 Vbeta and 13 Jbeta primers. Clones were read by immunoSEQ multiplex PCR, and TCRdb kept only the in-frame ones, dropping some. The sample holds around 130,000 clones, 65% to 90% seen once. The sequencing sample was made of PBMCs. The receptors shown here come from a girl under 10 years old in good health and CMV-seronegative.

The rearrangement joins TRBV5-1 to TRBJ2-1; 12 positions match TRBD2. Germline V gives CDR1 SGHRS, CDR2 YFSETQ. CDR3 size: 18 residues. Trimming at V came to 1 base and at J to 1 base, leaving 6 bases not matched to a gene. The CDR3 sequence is CASSLNLAGGPSYNEQFF. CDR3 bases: TGCGCCAGCAGCTTGAACCTAGCGGGAGGGCCATCCTACAATGAGCAGTTCTTC.

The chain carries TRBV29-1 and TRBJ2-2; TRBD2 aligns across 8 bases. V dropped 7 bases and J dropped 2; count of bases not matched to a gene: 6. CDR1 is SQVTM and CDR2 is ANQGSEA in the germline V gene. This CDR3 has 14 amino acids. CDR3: CSALAGPNTGELFF. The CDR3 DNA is TGCAGCGCCTTAGCGGGGCCCAACACCGGGGAGCTGTTTTTT.

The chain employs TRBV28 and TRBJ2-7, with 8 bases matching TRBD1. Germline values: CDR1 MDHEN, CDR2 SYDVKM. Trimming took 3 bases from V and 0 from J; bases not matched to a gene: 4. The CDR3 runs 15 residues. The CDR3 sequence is CASSLPGQDSYEQYF. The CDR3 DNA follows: TGTGCCAGCAGTTTGCCGGGACAGGACTCCTACGAGCAGTACTTC.

CDR3 in DNA: TGCGCCAGCATTCTGGGAGGGGACACTGAAGCTTTCTTT. This translates into CASILGGDTEAFF. The rearrangement uses TRBV10-2 and TRBJ1-1; tentative D call: TRBD1 (5 bases). The V gene's germline CDR1 is WSHSY and CDR2 SAAADI. V gave up 7 bases and J gave up 3 bases, with 12 bases separating them. CDR3 length: 13 residues.

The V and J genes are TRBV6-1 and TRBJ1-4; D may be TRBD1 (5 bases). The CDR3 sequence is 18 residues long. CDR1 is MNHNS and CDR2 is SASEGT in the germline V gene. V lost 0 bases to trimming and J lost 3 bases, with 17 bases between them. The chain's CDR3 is CASSEALRGEMSNEKLFF. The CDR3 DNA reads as TGTGCCAGCAGTGAAGCGCTTCGGGGGGAAATGTCTAATGAAAAACTGTTTTTT.

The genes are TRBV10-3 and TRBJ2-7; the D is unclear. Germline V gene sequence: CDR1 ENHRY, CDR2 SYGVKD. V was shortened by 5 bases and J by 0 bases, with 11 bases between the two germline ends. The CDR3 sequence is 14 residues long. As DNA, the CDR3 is TGTGCCATCAGTCTAAGACTTCACTCCTACGAGCAGTACTTC. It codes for CAISLRLHSYEQYF.

This CDR3 reads CASSLTRGIYEQYF. As DNA, the CDR3 is TGTGCCAGCAGTTTGACCAGGGGGATCTACGAGCAGTACTTC. The V call is TRBV28, the J call TRBJ2-7, with TRBD1 matching over 7 bases. The CDR3 contains 14 residues. CDR1 and CDR2 (germline): MDHEN, SYDVKM. J lost 3 bases, V lost 3 bases, and 5 bases had no gene match.

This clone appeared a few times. The CDR3 loop is CASIPIGGAGELFF. CDR3 DNA sequence: TGTGCCAGCATCCCTATAGGGGGGGCCGGGGAGCTGTTTTTT. The rearrangement uses TRBV7-9 and TRBJ2-2; D possibly corresponds to TRBD2 (7 bases). The CDR3 is 14 residues long. Trimming took 7 bases from V and 6 from J, leaving 15 bases between them. Germline V lookup: CDR1 SEHNR, CDR2 FQNEAQ (reference sequence).

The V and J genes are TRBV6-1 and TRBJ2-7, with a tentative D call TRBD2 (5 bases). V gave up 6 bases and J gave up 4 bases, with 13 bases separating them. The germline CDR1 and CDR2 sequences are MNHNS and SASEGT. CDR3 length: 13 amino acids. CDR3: CASSQTRRYEQYF. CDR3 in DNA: TGTGCCAGCAGCCAGACAAGGAGGTACGAGCAGTACTTC.

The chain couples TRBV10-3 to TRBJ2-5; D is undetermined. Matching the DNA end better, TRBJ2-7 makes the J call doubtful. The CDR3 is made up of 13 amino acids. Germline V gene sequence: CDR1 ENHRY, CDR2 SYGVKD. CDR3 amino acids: CAISEVLGYEQYF. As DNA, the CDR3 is TGTGCCATCAGTGAAGTTTTGGGCTACGAGCAGTACTTC.

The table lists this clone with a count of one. CDR3 in DNA: TGTGCCAGCAGTTTATTGCTGCCCGGAGGTGAGCAGTTCTTC. It encodes CASSLLLPGGEQFF. V is TRBV27 and J is TRBJ2-1; D possibly corresponds to TRBD2 (5 bases). Trimming took 1 base from V and 9 from J, leaving 13 bases between them. The CDR3 runs to 14 residues. Germline CDR1 reads MNHEY; CDR2 reads SMNVEV (reference sequence).

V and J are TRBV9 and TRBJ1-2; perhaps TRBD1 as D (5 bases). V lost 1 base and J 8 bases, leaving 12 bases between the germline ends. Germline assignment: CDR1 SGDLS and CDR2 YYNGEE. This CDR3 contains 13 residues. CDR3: CASSVQGGYGYTF. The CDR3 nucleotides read TGTGCCAGCAGCGTACAGGGTGGTTACGGCTACACCTTC.

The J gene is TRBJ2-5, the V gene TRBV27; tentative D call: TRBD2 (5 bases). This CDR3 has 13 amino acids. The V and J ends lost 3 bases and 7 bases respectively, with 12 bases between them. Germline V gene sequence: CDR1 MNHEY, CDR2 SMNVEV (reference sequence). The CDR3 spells CASSFRGLGTQYF. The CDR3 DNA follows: TGTGCCAGCAGTTTTAGAGGGTTGGGGACCCAGTACTTC.